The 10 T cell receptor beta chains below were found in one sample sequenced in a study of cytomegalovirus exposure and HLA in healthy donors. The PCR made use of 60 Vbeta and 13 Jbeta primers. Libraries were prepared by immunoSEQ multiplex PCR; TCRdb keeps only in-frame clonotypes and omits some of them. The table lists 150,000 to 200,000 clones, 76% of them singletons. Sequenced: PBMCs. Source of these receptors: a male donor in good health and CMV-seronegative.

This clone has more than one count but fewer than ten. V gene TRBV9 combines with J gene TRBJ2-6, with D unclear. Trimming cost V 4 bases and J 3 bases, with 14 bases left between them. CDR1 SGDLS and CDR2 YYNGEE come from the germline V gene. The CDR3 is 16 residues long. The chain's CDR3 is CASSRVSPRGANVLTF. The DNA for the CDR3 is TGTGCCAGCAGCCGGGTTTCACCGCGTGGGGCCAACGTCCTGACTTTC.

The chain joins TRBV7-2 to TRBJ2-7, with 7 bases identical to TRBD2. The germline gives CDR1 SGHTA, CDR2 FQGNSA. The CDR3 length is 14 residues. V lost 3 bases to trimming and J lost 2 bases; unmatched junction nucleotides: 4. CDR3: CASSLGGVPYEQYF. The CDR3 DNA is TGTGCCAGCAGCTTGGGGGGGGTACCCTACGAGCAGTACTTC.

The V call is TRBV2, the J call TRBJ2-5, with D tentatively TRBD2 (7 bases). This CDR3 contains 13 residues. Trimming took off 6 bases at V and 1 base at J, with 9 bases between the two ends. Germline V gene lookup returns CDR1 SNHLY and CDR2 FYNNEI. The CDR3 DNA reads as TGTGCCAGCAGCGGGGGGCTCCAAGAGACCCAGTACTTC. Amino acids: CASSGGLQETQYF.

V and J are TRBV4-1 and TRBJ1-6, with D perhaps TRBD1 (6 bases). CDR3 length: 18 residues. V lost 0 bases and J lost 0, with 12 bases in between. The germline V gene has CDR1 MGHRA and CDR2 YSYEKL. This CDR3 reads CASSQDPSDSSYNSPLHF. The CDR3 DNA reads TGCGCCAGCAGCCAAGACCCCTCGGACAGCTCCTATAATTCACCCCTCCACTTT.

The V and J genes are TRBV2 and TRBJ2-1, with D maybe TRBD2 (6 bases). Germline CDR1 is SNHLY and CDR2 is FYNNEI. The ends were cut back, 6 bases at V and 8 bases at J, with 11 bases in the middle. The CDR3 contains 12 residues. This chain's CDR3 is CASRGGGDEQFF. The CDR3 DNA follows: TGTGCCAGCAGGGGAGGAGGGGATGAGCAGTTCTTC.

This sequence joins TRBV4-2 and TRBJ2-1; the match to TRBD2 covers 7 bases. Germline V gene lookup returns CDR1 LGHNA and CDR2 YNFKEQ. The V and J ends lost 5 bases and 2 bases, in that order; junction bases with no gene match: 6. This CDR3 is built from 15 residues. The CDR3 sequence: CASSASGPTYNEQFF. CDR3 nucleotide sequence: TGTGCCAGCAGCGCTAGCGGCCCGACCTACAATGAGCAGTTCTTC.

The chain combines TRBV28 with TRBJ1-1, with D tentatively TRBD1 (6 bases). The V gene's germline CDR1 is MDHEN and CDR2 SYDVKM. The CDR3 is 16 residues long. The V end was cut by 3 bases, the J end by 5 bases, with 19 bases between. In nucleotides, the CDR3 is TGTGCCAGCAGTTTCCCCTCGGCAGGGGAGGGGACTGAAGCTTTCTTT. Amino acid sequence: CASSFPSAGEGTEAFF.

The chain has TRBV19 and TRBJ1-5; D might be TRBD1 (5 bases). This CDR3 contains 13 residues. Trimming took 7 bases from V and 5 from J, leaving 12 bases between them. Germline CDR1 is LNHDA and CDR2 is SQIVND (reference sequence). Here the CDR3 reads CASNQGQDQPQHF. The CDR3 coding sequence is TGTGCCAGTAACCAGGGCCAGGATCAGCCCCAGCATTTT.

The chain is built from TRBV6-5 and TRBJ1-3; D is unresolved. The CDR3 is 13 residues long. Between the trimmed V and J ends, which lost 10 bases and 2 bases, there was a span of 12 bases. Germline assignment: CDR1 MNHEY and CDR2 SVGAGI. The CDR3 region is CATNRGPGNTIYF. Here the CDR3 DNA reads TGTGCCACCAACCGCGGTCCTGGAAACACCATATATTTT.

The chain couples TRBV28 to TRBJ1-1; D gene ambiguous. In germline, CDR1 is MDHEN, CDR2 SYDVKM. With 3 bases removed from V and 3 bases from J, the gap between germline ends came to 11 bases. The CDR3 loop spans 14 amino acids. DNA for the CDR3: TGTGCCAGCAGTTTGAAGCCACGGGACACTGAAGCTTTCTTT. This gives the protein CASSLKPRDTEAFF. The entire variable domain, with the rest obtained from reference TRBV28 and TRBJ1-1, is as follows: DVKVTQSSRYLVKRTGEKVFLECVQDMDHENMFWYRQDPGLGLRLIYFSYDVKMKEKGDIPEGYSVSREKKERFSLILESASTNQTSMYLCASSLKPRDTEAFFGQGTRLTVV.